This T cell receptor (beta chain) was observed in a study of T cells in Graves' hyperthyroidism and ophthalmopathy. Amplification targeted TCR beta CDR3 regions from RNA transcripts. In the first-round RT-PCR of the TCR CDR3, the HTBI primer set was used. TCRdb fed the multiplex PCR reads into MiXCR, producing one record per CDR3 protein. The sample consists of a few hundred thousand distinct CDR3 sequences, 46% of them appearing once. This CDR3 comprises 12 residues. Per germline, CDR1 PRHDT and CDR2 FYEKMQ (reference sequence). About this clonotype itself: A much more abundant neighbour one base away suggests this may be a read error.

Patients having uncontrolled infection, another autoimmune disease, pregnancy or lactation were not included. Each diagnosis drew on symptoms, thyroxine, TRAb, thyroid ultrasound and orbital computed tomography findings. The source is a young woman with Graves' hyperthyroidism. Sample: peripheral blood or thyroid tissue (not recorded which). The J gene is TRBJ2-5, the V gene TRBV13; 7 nucleotides match TRBD2. The CDR3 loop reads CASWEGTETQCF. As DNA, the CDR3 is TGTGCCAGTTGGGAGGGAACAGAGACCCAGTGCTTC.